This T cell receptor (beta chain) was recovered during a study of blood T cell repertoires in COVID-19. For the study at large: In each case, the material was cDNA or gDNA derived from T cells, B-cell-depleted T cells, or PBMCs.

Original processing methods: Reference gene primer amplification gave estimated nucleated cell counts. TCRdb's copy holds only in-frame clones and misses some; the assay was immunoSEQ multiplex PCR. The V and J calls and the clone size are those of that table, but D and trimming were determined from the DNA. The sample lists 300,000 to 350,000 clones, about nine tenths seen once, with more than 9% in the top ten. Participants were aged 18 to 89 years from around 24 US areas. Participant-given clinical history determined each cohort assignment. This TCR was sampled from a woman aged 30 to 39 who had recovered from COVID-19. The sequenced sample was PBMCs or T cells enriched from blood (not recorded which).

DNA for the CDR3: TGTGCCAGCAGCCCAAGATCTATAAGATCGAGACTATACAATGAGCAGTTCTTC. Translated, it gives CASSPRSIRSRLYNEQFF. The genes are TRBV14 and TRBJ2-1; D possibly corresponds to TRBD2 (5 bases). CDR3 length: 18 residues. Between the trimmed V and J ends, which lost 4 bases and 4 bases, there was a span of 23 bases. Germline V gives CDR1 SGHDN, CDR2 FVKESK.